A single sample is the source of the 2 T cell receptor beta chains below, sequenced in a study of control samples from healthy donors and cancer patients (dated by TCRdb to 2018 to 2020). Receptors were amplified or captured by the immunoSEQ multiplex PCR assay. This immuneACCESS table, as held by TCRdb, lists in-frame sequences with V and J called but not all clones. Of the missing ones, under half trace to an unresolved V gene in checked studies; the others have no known cause. This sample gives 70,000 to 95,000 clones in total; about 89% of them show up just once. The ten largest clones represent around 18% of the sample. Sequencing input: blood. The receptors were sampled from a man between 45 and 60 years old in good health.

The gene calls are TRBV5-4 and TRBJ1-4, with 7 positions matching TRBD1. With 4 bases clipped from V and 2 bases from J, the junction kept 2 bases outside the gene matches. The CDR3 loop spans 14 amino acids. Germline CDR1 SGHNT, CDR2 YYREEE (reference sequence). The CDR3 DNA sequence: TGTGCCAGCAGCCCGGACAGGACTAATGAAAAACTGTTTTTT. This sequence encodes CASSPDRTNEKLFF.

This chain links TRBV5-1 with TRBJ1-1; D perhaps matches TRBD1 (6 bases). The V end was cut by 3 bases, the J end by 1 base, with 13 bases between. CDR1 and CDR2 from the germline V gene are SGHRS and YFSETQ. There are 15 residues in the CDR3. In nucleotides, the CDR3 is TGCGCCAGCAGCTCACACGGACAGAAGAACACTGAAGCTTTCTTT. It translates to CASSSHGQKNTEAFF.